This TCR beta chain comes out of a study of T cells after somatic rescue of genetic block. V lost 4 bases and J lost 2; bases outside the gene matches: 6. Germline CDR1 SEHNR, CDR2 FQNEAQ (reference sequence). This CDR3 is 16 amino acids long. Libraries were prepared by immunoSEQ multiplex PCR; TCRdb keeps only in-frame clonotypes and omits some of them. The sample holds 7,500 to 9,000 clones, 75% to 90% seen once. This rearrangement joins TRBV7-9 to TRBJ2-3; 10 bases are shared with TRBD2. The TCR was taken from a boy aged 10-17 years. The specimen sequenced was peripheral blood mononuclear cells (PBMCs). CDR3 DNA sequence: TGTGCCAGCAGCTCCCAGCTAGCGGGGGTCACAGATACGCAGTATTTT. Its translation is CASSSQLAGVTDTQYF.